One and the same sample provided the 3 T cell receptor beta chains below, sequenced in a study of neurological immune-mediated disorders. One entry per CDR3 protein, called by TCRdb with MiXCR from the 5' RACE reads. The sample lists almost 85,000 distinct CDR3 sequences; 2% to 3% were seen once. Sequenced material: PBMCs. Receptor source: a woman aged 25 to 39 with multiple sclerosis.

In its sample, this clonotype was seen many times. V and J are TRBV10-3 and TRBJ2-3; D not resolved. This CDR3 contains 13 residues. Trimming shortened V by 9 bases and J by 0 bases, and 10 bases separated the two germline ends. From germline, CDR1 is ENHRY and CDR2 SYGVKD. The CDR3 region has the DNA TGTGCCATGGGTGTGCGGAGCACAGATACGCAGTATTTT. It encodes CAMGVRSTDTQYF.

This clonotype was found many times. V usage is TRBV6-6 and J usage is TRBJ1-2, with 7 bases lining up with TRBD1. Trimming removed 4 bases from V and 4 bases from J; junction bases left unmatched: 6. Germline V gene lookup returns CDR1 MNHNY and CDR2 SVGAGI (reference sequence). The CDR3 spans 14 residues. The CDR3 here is CASSSHRDSYGYTF. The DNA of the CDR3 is TGTGCCAGCAGTTCCCACAGGGACAGCTATGGCTACACCTTC.

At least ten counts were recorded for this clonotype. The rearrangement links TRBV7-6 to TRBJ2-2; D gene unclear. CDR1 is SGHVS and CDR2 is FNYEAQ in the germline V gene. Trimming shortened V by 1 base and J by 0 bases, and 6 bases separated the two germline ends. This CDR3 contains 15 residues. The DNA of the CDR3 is TGTGCCAGCAGCTTAGGCACAACGAACACCGGGGAGCTGTTTTTT. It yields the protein CASSLGTTNTGELFF.